This entry describes one T cell receptor beta chain. This receptor's antigen is unknown. Per-base qualities were not stored, and no clone one base away is much larger. The immunoSEQ Assay, a bias-controlled multiplex PCR, was used to amplify TCRbeta CDR3 regions from genomic DNA. In the authors' own workflow: The number of nucleated cells in each sample was estimated by amplification of reference gene primers within the assay. To quantify the absolute abundance of each unique TCRbeta CDR3 rearrangement, sequence reads were collapsed and filtered. For each sample, productive Simpson clonality was calculated as the square root of Simpson's diversity index over productive rearrangements. TCRdb took this table from immuneACCESS and kept in-frame rearrangements with V and J called. Such tables lack part of the clones; where checked against another copy, unresolved V genes explain under half of the gap, and the rest is unexplained. The V and J calls and clone size are taken from that table; D and trimming were inferred from the DNA. The sample table shows more than 75,000 clones, and around 90% are seen once. Clones ranked in the top ten supply around 2.9% of the sample.

This sample is part of a study of blood T cell repertoires in COVID-19 (TCRdb year 2020). Background on the whole study: Samples from collaborators originated in the United States, Italy and Spain and spanned both the acute and convalescent phases of COVID-19. A de-identified subject ID, COVID-19 status, age in years and sex were almost always included in the sample metadata. The repertoires were made available in a free public database intended to serve as a resource for research on the immune response to SARS-CoV-2. HLA class I and class II types, where available, came from metadata supplied by the sample provider rather than from assay-based typing. Deeply sampled blood TCRbeta repertoires from subjects exposed to, actively infected with, or recovered from COVID-19 were included in the dataset. Samples came from the ongoing ImmuneRACE study (first 160 participants) plus 1,254 subjects from 6 global collaborators. The prospective study material was composed of cDNA or gDNA derived from T cells, B-cell-depleted T cells, or PBMCs.

V trim: 5 bases; J trim: 6 bases; unmatched bases: 8. The germline V gene specifies SGHTA as CDR1 and FQGNSA as CDR2. The CDR3 sequence holds 15 residues, the cysteine and phenylalanine included. Only CDR3 DNA remains: 45 bases, in frame from the first base. Summary of the overall study and its limitations: The quantity of clinical and demographic metadata differed by source and by participant and was supplied without curation.

In Seattle, one collaborating source enrolled patients while the infection was active and tracked those patients longitudinally over the course of disease. Each collaborating institution followed its own protocols to collect whole blood in K2EDTA tubes. Collaborator samples were shipped for TCRbeta analysis as frozen whole blood, isolated PBMCs, or DNA extracted from either sample type. The chain employs TRBV7-2 and TRBJ2-5; the junction holds 11 bases that match TRBD2. The sample consisted of peripheral blood. The receptor's source is a man aged 50-60 years with COVID-19, enrolled during active disease. The CDR3 has the sequence CASSDSGGAMKTQYF. The sequenced DNA is TGTGCCAGCAGCGATAGCGGGGGGGCCATGAAGACCCAGTACTTC.